This T cell receptor (beta chain) was captured by sequencing in a study of blood T cell repertoires in COVID-19. Study information: Samples of COVID-19 (acute and convalescent) were obtained from the United States, Italy and Spain. The cDNA or gDNA used as material had been derived from T cells, B-cell-depleted T cells, or PBMCs.

The table came from immunoSEQ multiplex PCR; TCRdb's copy has only in-frame clones and leaves some out. The sample lists approximately 170,000 clones; 65% to 85% were seen once. V was pared by 2 bases and J by 1 base, with 6 bases between. CDR3 length: 13 amino acids. Germline CDR1 SGHNT, CDR2 YYREEE (reference sequence). V gene TRBV5-4 combines with J gene TRBJ1-1; D call uncertain. The TCR comes from a man aged 60 to 69 with active or convalescent COVID-19. The sample comprised peripheral blood. The DNA of the CDR3 is TGTGCCAGCAGCTTTAGAGAGAACACTGAAGCTTTCTTT. This translates into CASSFRENTEAFF.